Listed here are 30 T cell receptor beta chains from one sample, sequenced in a study of blood T cell repertoires in COVID-19. The data were produced by immunoSEQ multiplex PCR, yet TCRdb's version contains in-frame clones alone and is incomplete. This table holds 200,000 to 250,000 clones, around 84% found once. Material: PBMCs or T cells enriched from blood (not recorded which). These receptors were taken from a woman in her thirties or forties who had recovered from COVID-19.

The rearrangement joins TRBV30 to TRBJ1-3, with 10 positions matching TRBD1. The ends lost 7 bases at V and 2 bases at J; junction bases unmatched: 8. There are 15 residues in the CDR3. Germline CDR1 is GTSNPN and CDR2 is SVGIG (reference sequence). CDR3 DNA sequence: TGTGCCTTTTCGGGACAGGGGATCCCTGGAAACACCATATATTTT. It specifies CAFSGQGIPGNTIYF.

The rearrangement links TRBV3-1 (or the pseudogene TRBV3-2) to TRBJ2-3, with a weak D call TRBD2 (5 bases). The CDR3 is made up of 15 amino acids. Germline-derived CDR1 and CDR2 are LGHDT and YNNKEL (reference sequence). The V end lost 4 bases, the J end lost 0 bases, and 11 bases lay between the germline ends. This chain's CDR3 is CASSPSTSSTDTQYF. CDR3 coding DNA: TGTGCCAGCAGCCCTAGCACTTCTAGCACAGATACGCAGTATTTT.

This clone is a singleton in its sample. The chain combines TRBV20-1 with TRBJ2-1; 9 nucleotides line up with TRBD1. V trimming: 3 bases; J trimming: 8 bases; junction bases outside the gene matches: 8. The germline CDR1 and CDR2 sequences are DFQATT and SNEGSKA (reference sequence). The length of the CDR3 is 14 residues. For the CDR3, the DNA is TGCAGTGCTAGTGCGGGACAGGGCTTTCATGAGCAGTTCTTC. Protein: CSASAGQGFHEQFF.

The chain couples TRBV3-1 (or the pseudogene TRBV3-2) to TRBJ1-2, with D possibly matching TRBD1 (5 bases). CDR3 size: 12 residues. From germline, CDR1 is LGHDT and CDR2 YNNKEL (reference sequence). V was pared by 3 bases and J by 8 bases, with 10 bases between. CDR3 loop: CASSQGLHGYTF. The CDR3 DNA reads TGTGCCAGCAGCCAGGGGCTGCACGGCTACACCTTC.

The V call is TRBV6-5, the J call TRBJ1-2; possible D gene TRBD1, 6 bases. This CDR3 comprises 14 residues. The germline V and J ends were trimmed by 3 bases and 3 bases, with 11 bases remaining between them. Germline V lookup: CDR1 MNHEY, CDR2 SVGAGI. In nucleotides, the CDR3 is TGTGCCAGCAGTTATAAAGGGGGACACTATGGCTACACCTTC. This encodes CASSYKGGHYGYTF.

The chain joins TRBV6-5 to TRBJ2-2; 7 positions agree with TRBD1. V lost 5 bases, J lost 3 bases, and 6 bases stayed unmatched. In germline, CDR1 is MNHEY, CDR2 SVGAGI. The CDR3 runs to 15 residues. The DNA of the CDR3 is TGTGCCAGCAGTAGACAGGGACGGTACACCGGGGAGCTGTTTTTT. It yields the protein CASSRQGRYTGELFF.

The rearrangement uses TRBV29-1 and TRBJ1-1; no firm D call. V was clipped by 3 bases and J by 1 base, with 12 bases between them. This CDR3 comprises 14 residues. In germline, CDR1 is SQVTM, CDR2 ANQGSEA. The chain's CDR3 is CSVDAGVGNTEAFF. The CDR3 DNA reads TGCAGCGTTGATGCCGGGGTAGGGAACACTGAAGCTTTCTTT.

The V call is TRBV7-2, the J call TRBJ2-3, with TRBD2 matching over 10 bases. V trimming: 6 bases; J trimming: 1 base; junction bases outside the gene matches: 4. The CDR3 consists of 15 residues. The germline V gene has CDR1 SGHTA and CDR2 FQGNSA. The CDR3, as DNA: TGTGCCAGCAGGCGAGGGACTAGCGGCACAGATACGCAGTATTTT. It yields the protein CASRRGTSGTDTQYF.

The chain uses TRBV30 and TRBJ2-1, with D tentatively TRBD1 or TRBD2 (5 bases each). V lost 7 bases and J 0 bases, leaving 13 bases between the germline ends. Germline V gene lookup returns CDR1 GTSNPN and CDR2 SVGIG (reference sequence). The CDR3 is 14 residues long. DNA of the CDR3: TGTGCCTCGGGACCTCAGGGCTCCTACAATGAGCAGTTCTTC. Encoded protein: CASGPQGSYNEQFF.

The chain carries TRBV12-3 or TRBV12-4 and TRBJ2-5, with no clear D. The CDR3 spans 12 residues. V lost 5 bases and J 2 bases, leaving 6 bases between the germline ends. In DNA form, the CDR3 reads TGTGCCAGCAGTCTCGGGCAAGAGACCCAGTACTTC. Residues: CASSLGQETQYF.

The rearrangement uses TRBV30 and TRBJ1-1, with TRBD1 as a possible D gene (5 bases). The germline V and J ends were trimmed by 1 base and 4 bases, with 13 bases remaining between them. CDR1 is GTSNPN and CDR2 is SVGIG in the germline V gene (reference sequence). The CDR3 sequence is 14 residues long. CDR3 coding DNA: TGTGCCTGGAGTGAGGGCAGGGTGGGCACTGAAGCTTTCTTT. Translating it yields CAWSEGRVGTEAFF.

The V gene is TRBV11-2, the J gene TRBJ2-3; unclear D gene. Germline V CDR1 and CDR2: SGHAT, FQNNGV. V lost 11 bases to trimming and J lost 1 base, with 13 bases between them. The CDR3 length is 13 residues. The CDR3 protein is CAARELRTDTQYF. The CDR3 DNA sequence: TGTGCCGCCCGAGAGCTCCGCACAGATACGCAGTATTTT.

The V call is TRBV9, the J call TRBJ1-2; 9 nucleotides line up with TRBD1. The CDR3 is 13 amino acids. The J segment lost 8 bases and the V segment lost 3 bases, leaving 5 bases of the junction unmatched. Germline V gene lookup returns CDR1 SGDLS and CDR2 YYNGEE. In DNA form, the CDR3 reads TGTGCCAGCAGCGCCCGGGACAGGGAGGGCTACACCTTC. Encoded protein: CASSARDREGYTF. Supplemented by reference TRBV9 and TRBJ1-2, the full variable domain reads DSGVTQTPKHLITATGQRVTLRCSPRSGDLSVYWYQQSLDQGLQFLIQYYNGEERAKGNILERFSAQQFPDLHSELNLSSLELGDSALYFCASSARDREGYTFGSGTRLTVV.

The rearrangement joins TRBV13 to TRBJ2-3; TRBD2 aligns across 14 bases. The V gene end was trimmed by 5 bases and the J gene end by 8 bases; junction bases not matched to a gene: 6. This CDR3 has 15 residues. Germline loops: CDR1 PRHDT, CDR2 FYEKMQ (reference sequence). CDR3 DNA sequence: TGTGCCAGCAGCCCGGGGACTAGCGGGAGAAGTACGCAGTATTTT. Translated: CASSPGTSGRSTQYF.

The chain couples TRBV3-1 (or the pseudogene TRBV3-2) to TRBJ1-1; perhaps TRBD1 as D (6 bases). Germline CDR1 and CDR2: LGHDT and YNNKEL (reference sequence). The V gene lost 7 bases and the J gene lost 2 bases, with 14 bases spanning the gap. There are 14 residues in the CDR3. Here the CDR3 reads CASTRGGGNTEAFF. The CDR3 DNA reads as TGTGCCAGCACTAGGGGGGGTGGAAACACTGAAGCTTTCTTT.

V gene TRBV18 combines with J gene TRBJ1-2; D gene uncertain. Germline CDR1 is KGHSH and CDR2 is LQKENI. With 2 bases removed from V and 4 bases from J, the gap between germline ends came to 8 bases. This CDR3 has 13 amino acids. Here the CDR3 DNA reads TGTGCCAGCTCACCAGGAGGATTCTATGGCTACACCTTC. Its translation: CASSPGGFYGYTF.

This clone appeared a few times. The rearrangement uses TRBV7-2 and TRBJ1-5; the D is unclear. CDR3 length equals 15 residues. Germline assignment: CDR1 SGHTA and CDR2 FQGNSA. V was clipped by 1 base and J by 1 base, with 8 bases between them. The CDR3 loop reads CASSLGIRSNQPQHF. CDR3 bases: TGTGCCAGCAGCTTAGGAATTAGAAGCAATCAGCCCCAGCATTTT.

In its sample, this clone was seen once. The chain employs TRBV27 and TRBJ2-7; 10 bases are a match to TRBD1. The germline gives CDR1 MNHEY, CDR2 SMNVEV (reference sequence). This CDR3 is 16 amino acids long. Losses at the gene ends were 5 bases for V and 3 bases for J; bases not matched to a gene: 10. CDR3 in amino acids: CASSARDRGTNYEQYF. The CDR3, as DNA: TGTGCCAGCAGTGCCCGGGACAGGGGTACAAACTACGAGCAGTACTTC.

V and J are TRBV27 and TRBJ1-1, with a possible D match to TRBD1 (5 bases). The CDR3 length is 14 residues. With 2 bases removed from V and 5 bases from J, the gap between germline ends came to 12 bases. CDR1 is MNHEY, CDR2 SMNVEV, per germline (reference sequence). The CDR3 region is CASSLIGGETEAFF. The CDR3 bases are TGTGCCAGCAGTTTAATAGGAGGGGAGACTGAAGCTTTCTTT.

J is TRBJ2-7 and V is TRBV6-2 or TRBV6-3; no reliable D call. The ends were cut back, 0 bases at V and 4 bases at J, with 10 bases in the middle. Germline lookup yields CDR1 MNHEY and CDR2 SVGEGT. The CDR3 sequence is 14 residues long. CDR3 in amino acids: CASSYSHKTYEQYV. For the CDR3, the DNA is TGTGCCAGCAGTTACTCGCATAAGACTTACGAGCAGTACGTC.

The rearrangement joins TRBV5-6 to TRBJ1-1; unclear D gene. V lost 4 bases to trimming and J lost 4 bases, with 23 bases between them. The CDR3 consists of 17 residues. Germline V gene sequence: CDR1 SGHDT, CDR2 YYEEEE. Here the CDR3 DNA reads TGTGCCAGCAGCCGAGGTGGTGGAGTCGGAGATTTCACTGAAGCTTTCTTT. Protein sequence: CASSRGGGVGDFTEAFF. The variable domain in full, completed from reference TRBV5-6 and TRBJ1-1, reads DAGVTQSPTHLIKTRGQQVTLRCSPKSGHDTVSWYQQALGQGPQFIFQYYEEEERQRGNFPDRFSGHQFPNYSSELNVNALLLGDSALYLCASSRGGGVGDFTEAFFGQGTRLTVV.

This chain uses TRBV11-2 with TRBJ1-4; D gene uncertain. The CDR3 covers 13 residues. The V gene lost 1 base and the J gene lost 7 bases, with 7 bases spanning the gap. Germline V gene lookup returns CDR1 SGHAT and CDR2 FQNNGV. The CDR3 sequence is CASSLGGTEKLFF. The CDR3 DNA follows: TGTGCCAGCAGCTTAGGAGGTACTGAAAAACTGTTTTTT.

The chain couples TRBV28 to TRBJ1-4; D may be TRBD1 (6 bases). The CDR3 has 13 amino acids. Germline CDR1 is MDHEN and CDR2 is SYDVKM. V was trimmed by 6 bases and J by 5 bases, leaving 10 bases between them. Here the CDR3 DNA reads TGTGCCAGCAGGGACAGTACGAATGAAAAACTGTTTTTT. It specifies CASRDSTNEKLFF.

V and J are TRBV11-3 and TRBJ2-1, with D possibly TRBD2 on 6 matching bases. V shed 4 bases and J shed 14 bases, with 12 bases lying between them. Germline lookup yields CDR1 SGHNT and CDR2 YENEEA. This CDR3 is 11 amino acids long. CDR3 DNA sequence: TGTGCCAGCAGCTGGGGGGTCCCTAAGTTCTTC. This gives the protein CASSWGVPKFF.

This chain joins TRBV27 and TRBJ2-3; 7 positions match TRBD2. CDR3 length: 14 residues. V was pared by 3 bases and J by 2 bases, with 2 bases of the junction left unmatched. The germline CDR1 and CDR2 sequences are MNHEY and SMNVEV (reference sequence). The CDR3 coding sequence is TGTGCCAGCAGTTTGGGGGGGGTCACAGATACGCAGTATTTT. This sequence encodes CASSLGGVTDTQYF.

This rearrangement joins TRBV3-1 (or the pseudogene TRBV3-2) to TRBJ2-1; 8 nucleotides align to TRBD2. The germline CDR1 and CDR2 sequences are LGHDT and YNNKEL (reference sequence). V lost 0 bases to trimming and J lost 8 bases; unmatched junction nucleotides: 9. This CDR3 region has 16 residues. The CDR3 here is CASSQDRTSLGHEQFF. The CDR3 DNA reads TGTGCCAGCAGCCAAGATAGGACTAGCTTGGGGCATGAGCAGTTCTTC.

Here the CDR3 reads CASSPKAGGAHNEQFF. The CDR3 bases are TGTGCCAGCAGCCCCAAAGCGGGAGGGGCCCACAATGAGCAGTTCTTC. This chain links TRBV3-1 (or the pseudogene TRBV3-2) with TRBJ2-1, with 10 bases aligning to TRBD2. The CDR3 sequence is 16 residues long. In germline, CDR1 is LGHDT, CDR2 YNNKEL (reference sequence). With 4 bases clipped from V and 5 bases from J, the junction kept 8 bases outside the gene matches.

The chain links TRBV5-4 to TRBJ2-5; unclear D gene. V dropped 0 bases and J dropped 7 bases, with 4 bases sitting between them. The CDR3 spans 11 residues. Germline V lookup: CDR1 SGHNT, CDR2 YYREEE (reference sequence). CDR3 protein: CASSLGGTQYF. CDR3 DNA sequence: TGTGCCAGCAGCTTGGGCGGGACCCAGTACTTC.

The table lists this clone with a count of one. The chain recombines TRBV12-5 with TRBJ2-3, with D maybe TRBD1 (5 bases). Looked up from germline, CDR1 is LGHNT and CDR2 is FRNRAP. The V end was cut by 5 bases, the J end by 2 bases, with 11 bases between. The CDR3 runs 14 residues. The CDR3 protein is CASGPPTVTDTQYF. The CDR3 nucleotides read TGTGCTAGTGGTCCTCCGACAGTCACAGATACGCAGTATTTT. Combining the CDR3 with reference TRBV12-5 and TRBJ2-3 gives the whole variable domain DARVTQTPRHKVTEMGQEVTMRCQPILGHNTVFWYRQTMMQGLELLAYFRNRAPLDDSGMPKDRFSAEMPDATLATLKIQPSEPRDSAVYFCASGPPTVTDTQYFGPGTRLTVL.

The rearrangement links TRBV7-9 to TRBJ2-7; 8 positions agree with TRBD1. CDR3 length equals 14 residues. Per the germline V gene, CDR1 is SEHNR and CDR2 is FQNEAQ (reference sequence). With 7 bases clipped from V and 2 bases from J, the junction kept 7 bases outside the gene matches. The CDR3 nucleotides read TGTGCCAGCAACCCGGGACAGGAGACCTACGAGCAGTACTTC. Its translation is CASNPGQETYEQYF.